This passage covers 18 T cell receptor beta chains from one sample sequenced in a study of T cell clonotyping in hematopoietic cell transplantation (dated by TCRdb to the early 2020s). The library was built by means of the immunoSEQ multiplex PCR assay. This immuneACCESS table, as held by TCRdb, lists in-frame sequences with V and J called but not all clones. Of the missing ones, under half trace to an unresolved V gene in checked studies; the others have no known cause. The table for this sample lists roughly 27,000 clones; roughly 95% of them were counted only once. Approximately 1.3% of the sample comes from the top ten. Sequenced sample: peripheral blood mononuclear cells. The receptors originated from a man aged 45-60 years in good health. Some clones in this sample may be carry-over from other donors' samples.

The chain joins TRBV19 to TRBJ1-2; D ambiguous. Trimming removed 2 bases at V and 0 bases at J, with 10 bases between. Germline-derived CDR1 and CDR2 are LNHDA and SQIVND (reference sequence). This CDR3 is built from 15 residues. As DNA, the CDR3 is TGTGCCAGTAGTATAAAGCCAGAAGCTAACTATGGCTACACCTTC. This gives the protein CASSIKPEANYGYTF. The whole variable domain, filled in from reference TRBV19 and TRBJ1-2, reads DGGITQSPKYLFRKEGQNVTLSCEQNLNHDAMYWYRQDPGQGLRLIYYSQIVNDFQKGDIAEGYSVSREKKESFPLTVTSAQKNPTAFYLCASSIKPEANYGYTFGSGTRLTVV.

The chain recombines TRBV2 with TRBJ1-2; D gene unclear. This CDR3 has 11 amino acids. Germline CDR1 SNHLY, CDR2 FYNNEI. The germline V and J ends were trimmed by 6 bases and 8 bases, with 10 bases remaining between them. Here the CDR3 DNA reads TGTGCCAGCAGCGACGAGGACGGCTACACCTTC. Its translation: CASSDEDGYTF.

The chain is built from TRBV19 and TRBJ2-2; D gene uncertain. The CDR3 consists of 14 residues. Germline V gene sequence: CDR1 LNHDA, CDR2 SQIVND (reference sequence). V lost 3 bases and J 5 bases, leaving 10 bases between the germline ends. The CDR3, as DNA: TGTGCCAGTAGTATTTGGGGTGGAACCGGGGAGCTGTTTTTT. Translating gives CASSIWGGTGELFF.

The chain employs TRBV6-5 and TRBJ1-2; D perhaps matches TRBD1 (5 bases). Germline-derived CDR1 and CDR2 are MNHEY and SVGAGI. The germline V and J ends were trimmed by 3 bases and 5 bases, with 13 bases remaining between them. This CDR3 is 14 amino acids long. Written as DNA, the CDR3 is TGTGCCAGCAGTTATGGTCAAGGGGAGTATGGCTACACCTTC. This sequence encodes CASSYGQGEYGYTF.

The chain couples TRBV7-6 to TRBJ1-1; 9 bases match TRBD1. This CDR3 is 15 amino acids long. Germline values: CDR1 SGHVS, CDR2 FNYEAQ. The V gene end was trimmed by 5 bases and the J gene end by 5 bases; junction bases not matched to a gene: 9. CDR3 nucleotides: TGTGCCAGCAGCCTACTGGACAGGGGCGGGACTGAAGCTTTCTTT. This encodes CASSLLDRGGTEAFF.

The chain recombines TRBV10-1 with TRBJ1-3, with D hard to call. The CDR3 is 15 residues long. CDR1 WNHNN and CDR2 SYGVQD come from the germline V gene (reference sequence). V was trimmed by 2 bases and J by 1 base, leaving 9 bases between them. Here the CDR3 reads CASSEGRQSGNTIYF. The CDR3 DNA is TGCGCCAGCAGTGAGGGGCGGCAATCTGGAAACACCATATATTTT.

This clone has only a few counts. V usage is TRBV28 and J usage is TRBJ2-7, with a tentative D call TRBD1 (6 bases). This CDR3 region has 13 residues. CDR1 and CDR2 from the germline V gene are MDHEN and SYDVKM. Trimming shortened V by 5 bases and J by 4 bases, and 12 bases separated the two germline ends. For the CDR3, the DNA is TGTGCCAGCAGTCATTTCGACAGGTACGAGCAGTACTTC. The encoded protein is CASSHFDRYEQYF.

V and J are TRBV5-6 and TRBJ2-3, with 12 bases lining up with TRBD2. Germline CDR1 and CDR2: SGHDT and YYEEEE. This CDR3 contains 16 residues. The J segment lost 3 bases and the V segment lost 3 bases, leaving 5 bases of the junction unmatched. This chain's CDR3 is CASSSKGLAGTDTQYF. The CDR3 DNA follows: TGTGCCAGCAGCTCAAAGGGACTAGCGGGTACAGATACGCAGTATTTT.

The chain links TRBV21-1 to TRBJ1-1. TRBV21-1 is shown as a pseudogene. This CDR3 region has 17 residues. Here the CDR3 DNA reads TGTGCCAGCAGCAAAATACAGTCGGGACGGAGGAACACTGAAGCTTTCTTT. This translates into CASSKIQSGRRNTEAFF.

The rearrangement joins TRBV7-2 to TRBJ2-5, with 7 bases fitting TRBD1. The ends lost 5 bases at V and 4 bases at J; junction bases unmatched: 7. Germline CDR1 SGHTA, CDR2 FQGNSA. The CDR3 is 14 residues long. CDR3 amino acids: CASSARAGGETQYF. CDR3 DNA: TGTGCCAGCAGCGCAAGGGCAGGGGGAGAGACCCAGTACTTC.

The chain recombines TRBV5-4 with TRBJ1-1; 7 nucleotides agree with TRBD1. CDR3 length equals 14 residues. CDR1 is SGHNT, CDR2 YYREEE, per germline (reference sequence). V was pared by 3 bases and J by 4 bases, with 6 bases of the junction left unmatched. In nucleotides, the CDR3 is TGTGCCAGCAGCTCCGGGACAGAGGGCACTGAAGCTTTCTTT. This encodes CASSSGTEGTEAFF.

J is TRBJ1-4 and V is TRBV7-2; D is unresolved. CDR1 and CDR2 (germline): SGHTA, FQGNSA. Trimming removed 6 bases at V and 5 bases at J, with 7 bases between. The CDR3 consists of 12 residues. The CDR3: CASSYRNEKLFF. In DNA form, the CDR3 reads TGTGCCAGCAGTTACAGAAATGAAAAACTGTTTTTT.

A single count supports this clone. The chain has TRBV5-6 and TRBJ1-1; D is unresolved. This CDR3 has 14 amino acids. Germline V lookup: CDR1 SGHDT, CDR2 YYEEEE. V lost 1 base, J lost 3 bases, and 10 bases lay in between. CDR3 sequence (DNA): TGTGCCAGCAGCTTGAGGTCCGGGGACACTGAAGCTTTCTTT. This encodes CASSLRSGDTEAFF.

V and J are TRBV7-9 and TRBJ2-5; TRBD2 might be the D (6 bases). CDR1 is SEHNR, CDR2 FQNEAQ, per germline (reference sequence). V was cut by 9 bases and J by 4 bases, with 18 bases left in between. The CDR3 is 14 amino acids. CDR3: CASTRGLEGETQYF. CDR3 in DNA: TGTGCCAGTACCCGGGGGTTGGAGGGAGAGACCCAGTACTTC.

The V call is TRBV9, the J call TRBJ1-2; D not certain. The CDR3 loop spans 14 amino acids. The ends were cut back, 0 bases at V and 0 bases at J, with 6 bases in the middle. The germline V gene has CDR1 SGDLS and CDR2 YYNGEE. In DNA form, the CDR3 reads TGTGCCAGCAGCGTAGTTGAGGCTAACTATGGCTACACCTTC. Its translation is CASSVVEANYGYTF.

V gene TRBV2 combines with J gene TRBJ2-7; D remains unclear. This CDR3 spans 14 amino acids. CDR1 and CDR2 from the germline V gene are SNHLY and FYNNEI. Trimming removed 7 bases at V and 2 bases at J, with 15 bases between. CDR3 protein: CASMTRETTYEQYF. The CDR3 nucleotides read TGTGCCAGCATGACGAGAGAGACCACCTACGAGCAGTACTTC.

This chain connects TRBV30 to TRBJ2-3, with 7 bases fitting TRBD2. The CDR3 has 17 residues. CDR1 is GTSNPN, CDR2 SVGIG, per germline (reference sequence). The V segment lost 2 bases and the J segment 1 base; nucleotides outside the gene matches: 12. In DNA form, the CDR3 reads TGTGCCTGGAGTCAAGCGGGGAAGGGTCTACGCACAGATACGCAGTATTTT. Translation: CAWSQAGKGLRTDTQYF.

This clone was counted a single time. The genes are TRBV6-5 and TRBJ1-5; 9 bases map to TRBD1. V shed 5 bases, J shed 2 bases, and the junction held 4 bases outside the gene matches. The CDR3 length is 15 residues. Germline V gene lookup returns CDR1 MNHEY and CDR2 SVGAGI. This CDR3 is CASSPDRGGNQPQHF. DNA of the CDR3: TGTGCCAGCAGTCCCGACAGGGGGGGCAATCAGCCCCAGCATTTT.